This record concerns one T cell receptor beta chain sequence. Its antigen has not been determined. It has no much larger one-base neighbor in the sample; base qualities were not kept. These data come from a study of CD8+CD57+ T cells in acquired aplastic anemia (dated by TCRdb to the late 2010s). Regarding the complete study: DNA extracted from sorted CD4+ and CD8+ cells had a mean of around 3 ug, with a range of about 0.18 to 27.4 ug. Mean read counts for healthy donor samples were around 10 million for CD4+ cells and some 11 million for CD8+ cells.

Profiling of TCR beta VDJ combinations and CDR3 sequences used genomic DNA as the template. TCR repertoire sequencing was run on an Illumina HiSeq 2000. The authors' analysis ran thus. TRBV/TRBJ rearrangement plots, CDR3 size and DJ length profiles, and Simpson's diversity index were used to assess repertoires. The most abundant DNA sequence in the deep sequencing data was taken as the immunodominant clone. CDR3 amino acid sequences were screened for sharing across subjects and were compared with published repertoires and the VDJdb database. Through fastp at Q25 and MiXCR, TCRdb rebuilt clones from the public reads, retaining in-frame beta chains. Each entry merges the rows of one CDR3 protein and shows their most common DNA and genes. The V and J calls here are based on TCRdb, not the publication. The sample table records hundreds of thousands of distinct CDR3 sequences; 55% to 70% of these occur just once. The ten largest make up around 4% of the sample.

In this study, sorted CD4+ and CD8+ T cells from the blood of healthy subjects and of severe aplastic anemia patients had their TCR repertoires deep-sequenced. Ficoll-Paque density gradient centrifugation was used to isolate peripheral blood mononuclear cells. CD4+ and CD8+ T cells were sorted by FACS or magnetic beads before DNA extraction. Paper-wide results and their limitations: Around 30 CD8+ CDR3 sequences were found to be shared between patients and controls, but these sequences appeared to be highly expressed in patients and within the immunodominant clones of the patients. CD8+ Simpson's diversity did not differ significantly between patients and healthy controls (P=0.060).

The germline V gene supplies CDR1 SGHDN and CDR2 FVKESK. Trimming costs V 6 bases and J 7 bases, and their ends lie 15 bases apart. From cysteine to phenylalanine, the CDR3 is 13 amino acids long. Only the CDR3 part of the read is kept: 39 bases, read in frame from the first base. The material sequenced was sorted CD4+, CD8+, or CD8+CD57+ T cells (not recorded which) from PBMCs. This TCR came from a human donor in good health, serving as a control. Rearrangement joined TRBV14 to TRBJ1-1; the D gene cannot be named for sure. The CDR3 is CASSPHLRFEAFF. The DNA sequence follows: TGTGCCAGCAGTCCCCACTTACGTTTTGAAGCTTTCTTT.